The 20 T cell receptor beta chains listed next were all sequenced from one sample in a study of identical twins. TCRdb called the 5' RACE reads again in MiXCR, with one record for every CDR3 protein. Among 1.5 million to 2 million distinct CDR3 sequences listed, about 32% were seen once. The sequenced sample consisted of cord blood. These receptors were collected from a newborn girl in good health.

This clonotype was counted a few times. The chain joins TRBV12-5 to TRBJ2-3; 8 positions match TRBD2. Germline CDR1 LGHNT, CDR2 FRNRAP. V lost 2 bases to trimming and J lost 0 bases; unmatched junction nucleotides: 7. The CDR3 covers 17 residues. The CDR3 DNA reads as TGTGCTAGTGGTTTGTACCCCGGACTAGCTAGCACAGATACGCAGTATTTT. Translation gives CASGLYPGLASTDTQYF.

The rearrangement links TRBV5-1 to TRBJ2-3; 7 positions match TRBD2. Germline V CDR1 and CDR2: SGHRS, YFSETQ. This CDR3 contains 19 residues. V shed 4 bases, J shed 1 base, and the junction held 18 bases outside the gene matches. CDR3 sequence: CASSPLAGVGGLGTDTQYF. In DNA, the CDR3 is TGCGCCAGCAGCCCTCTCGCGGGAGTGGGGGGTTTAGGCACAGATACGCAGTATTTT.

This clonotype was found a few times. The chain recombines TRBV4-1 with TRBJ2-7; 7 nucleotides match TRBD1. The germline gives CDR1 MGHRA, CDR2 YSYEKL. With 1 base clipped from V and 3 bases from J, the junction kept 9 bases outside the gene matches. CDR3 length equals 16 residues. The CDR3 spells CASSQGQGRLDYEQYF. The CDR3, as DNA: TGCGCCAGCAGCCAAGGACAGGGACGGCTAGACTACGAGCAGTACTTC.

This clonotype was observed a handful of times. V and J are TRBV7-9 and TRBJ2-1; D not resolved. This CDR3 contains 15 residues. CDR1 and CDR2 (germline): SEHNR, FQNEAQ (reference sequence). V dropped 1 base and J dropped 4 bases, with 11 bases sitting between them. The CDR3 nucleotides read TGTGCCAGCAGCTTAGATACGGGCAGATACAATGAGCAGTTCTTC. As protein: CASSLDTGRYNEQFF. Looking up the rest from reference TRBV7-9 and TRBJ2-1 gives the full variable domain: DTGVSQNPRHKITKRGQNVTFRCDPISEHNRLYWYRQTLGQGPEFLTYFQNEAQLEKSRLLSDRFSAERPKGSFSTLEIQRTEQGDSAMYLCASSLDTGRYNEQFFGPGTRLTVL.

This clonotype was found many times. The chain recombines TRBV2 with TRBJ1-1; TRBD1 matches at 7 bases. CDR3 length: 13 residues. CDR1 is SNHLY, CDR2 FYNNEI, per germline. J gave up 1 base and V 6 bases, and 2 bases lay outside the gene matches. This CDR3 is CASRGQPNTEAFF. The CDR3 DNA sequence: TGTGCCAGCAGGGGACAGCCGAACACTGAAGCTTTCTTT.

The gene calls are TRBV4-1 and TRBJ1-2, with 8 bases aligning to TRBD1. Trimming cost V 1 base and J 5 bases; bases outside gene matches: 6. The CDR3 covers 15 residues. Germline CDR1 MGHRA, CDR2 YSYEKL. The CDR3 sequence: CASSQGDRGLYGYTF. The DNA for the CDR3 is TGCGCCAGCAGCCAAGGTGACAGGGGATTATATGGCTACACCTTC.

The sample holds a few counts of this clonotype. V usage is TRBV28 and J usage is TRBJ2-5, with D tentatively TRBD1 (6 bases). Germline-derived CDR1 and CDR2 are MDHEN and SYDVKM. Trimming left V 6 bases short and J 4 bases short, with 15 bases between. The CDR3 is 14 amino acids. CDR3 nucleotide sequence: TGTGCCAGCAGCGAAACAGGGTCAAGAGAGACCCAGTACTTC. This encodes CASSETGSRETQYF.

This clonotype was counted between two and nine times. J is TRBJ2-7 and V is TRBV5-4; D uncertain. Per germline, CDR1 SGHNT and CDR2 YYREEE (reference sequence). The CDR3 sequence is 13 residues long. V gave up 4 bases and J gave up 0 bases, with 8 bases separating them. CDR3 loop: CASSETHSYEQYF. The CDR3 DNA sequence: TGTGCCAGCAGCGAGACTCACTCCTACGAGCAGTACTTC.

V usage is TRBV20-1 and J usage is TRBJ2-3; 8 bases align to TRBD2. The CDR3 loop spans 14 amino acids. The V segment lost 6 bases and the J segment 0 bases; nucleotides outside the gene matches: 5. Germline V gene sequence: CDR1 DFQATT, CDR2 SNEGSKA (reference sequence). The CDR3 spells CSAPTSASTDTQYF. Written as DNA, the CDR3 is TGCAGTGCCCCGACTAGCGCAAGCACAGATACGCAGTATTTT.

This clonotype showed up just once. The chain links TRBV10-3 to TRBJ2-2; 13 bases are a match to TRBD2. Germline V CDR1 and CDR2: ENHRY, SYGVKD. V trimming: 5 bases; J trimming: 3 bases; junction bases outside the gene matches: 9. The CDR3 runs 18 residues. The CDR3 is CAISQIGTSGVYTGELFF. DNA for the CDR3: TGTGCCATCAGTCAAATAGGGACTAGCGGGGTCTACACCGGGGAGCTGTTTTTT.

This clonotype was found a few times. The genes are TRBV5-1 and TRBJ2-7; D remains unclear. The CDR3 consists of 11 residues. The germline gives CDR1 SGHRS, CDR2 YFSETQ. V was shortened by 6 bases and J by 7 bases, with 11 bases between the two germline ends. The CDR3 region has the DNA TGCGCCAGCAAGGCGAGCGATGAGCAGTACTTC. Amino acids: CASKASDEQYF.

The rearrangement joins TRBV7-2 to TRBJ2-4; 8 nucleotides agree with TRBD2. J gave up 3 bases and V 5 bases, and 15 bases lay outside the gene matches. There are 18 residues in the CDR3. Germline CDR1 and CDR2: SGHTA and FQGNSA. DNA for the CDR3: TGTGCCAGCAGCGCACGACTAGCGCGGGGTAGTAGCAAAAACATTCAGTACTTC. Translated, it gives CASSARLARGSSKNIQYF. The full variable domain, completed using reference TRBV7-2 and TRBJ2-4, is GAGVSQSPSNKVTEKGKDVELRCDPISGHTALYWYRQSLGQGLEFLIYFQGNSAPDKSGLPSDRFSAERTGGSVSTLTIQRTQQEDSAVYLCASSARLARGSSKNIQYFGAGTRLSVL.

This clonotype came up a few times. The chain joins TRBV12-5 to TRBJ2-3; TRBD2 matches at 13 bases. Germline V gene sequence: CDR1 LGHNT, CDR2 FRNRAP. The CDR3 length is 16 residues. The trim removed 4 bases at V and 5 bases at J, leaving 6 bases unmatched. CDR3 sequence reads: CASGSGLAGVKDTQYF. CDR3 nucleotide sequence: TGTGCTAGTGGTTCCGGACTAGCGGGAGTAAAAGATACGCAGTATTTT.

CDR3 nucleotide sequence: TGTGCCAGCAGTGAAAGAGAGCGGGGGGGCCGGGAGACCCAGTACTTC. This codes for CASSERERGGRETQYF. The V and J genes are TRBV6-1 and TRBJ2-5; TRBD2 matches 10 bases. With 2 bases clipped from V and 5 bases from J, the junction kept 8 bases outside the gene matches. CDR1 and CDR2 from the germline V gene are MNHNS and SASEGT. The CDR3 sequence is 16 residues long.

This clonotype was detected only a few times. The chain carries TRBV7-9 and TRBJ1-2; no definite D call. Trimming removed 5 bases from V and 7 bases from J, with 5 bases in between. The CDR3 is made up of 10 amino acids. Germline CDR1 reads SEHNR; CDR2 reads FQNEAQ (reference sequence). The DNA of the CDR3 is TGTGCCAGCAGCCCGAGTGGCTACACCTTC. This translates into CASSPSGYTF.

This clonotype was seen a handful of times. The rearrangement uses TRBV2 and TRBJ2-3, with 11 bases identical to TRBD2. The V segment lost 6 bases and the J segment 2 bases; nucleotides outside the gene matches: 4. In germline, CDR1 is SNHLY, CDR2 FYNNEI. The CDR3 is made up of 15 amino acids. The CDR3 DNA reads TGTGCCAGCAGAGGGACTAGCGGTCCCACAGATACGCAGTATTTT. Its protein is CASRGTSGPTDTQYF.

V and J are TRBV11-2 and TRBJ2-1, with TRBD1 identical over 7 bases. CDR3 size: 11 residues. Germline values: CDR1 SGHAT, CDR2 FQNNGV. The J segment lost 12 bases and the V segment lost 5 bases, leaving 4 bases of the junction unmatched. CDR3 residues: CASSPGTAQFF. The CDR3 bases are TGTGCCAGCAGCCCCGGGACAGCGCAGTTCTTC.

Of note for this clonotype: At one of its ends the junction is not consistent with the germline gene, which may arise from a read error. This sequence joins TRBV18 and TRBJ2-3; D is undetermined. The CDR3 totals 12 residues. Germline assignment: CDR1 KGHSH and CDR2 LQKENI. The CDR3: CVSSPRTDTQYF. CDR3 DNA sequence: TGTGTCAGCTCACCTCGGACAGATACGCAGTATTTT.

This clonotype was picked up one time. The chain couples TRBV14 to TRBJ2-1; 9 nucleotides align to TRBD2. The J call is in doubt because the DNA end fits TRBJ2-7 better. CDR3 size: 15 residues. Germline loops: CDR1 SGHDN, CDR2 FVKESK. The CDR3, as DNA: TGTGCCAGCAGCCAGACCGGGACTAGCTACAATGAGCAGTACTTC. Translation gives CASSQTGTSYNEQYF.

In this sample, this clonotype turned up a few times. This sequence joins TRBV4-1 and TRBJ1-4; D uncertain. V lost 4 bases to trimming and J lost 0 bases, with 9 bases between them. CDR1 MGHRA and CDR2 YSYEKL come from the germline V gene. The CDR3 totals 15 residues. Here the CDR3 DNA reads TGCGCCAGCAGCCGCCCGAGTGCAACTAATGAAAAACTGTTTTTT. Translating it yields CASSRPSATNEKLFF.